This T cell receptor beta chain was sequenced during a study of blood T cell repertoires in COVID-19. Sequencing was performed with immunoSEQ multiplex PCR; in TCRdb, only in-frame clones are kept and a portion is missing. The data show approximately 300,000 clones, 70% to 90% seen once. Enrolled through a virtual design, the participants were between roughly 18 and 100 years of age and came from fewer than 30 US areas. This clone was recorded once. Sequencing was performed on PBMCs or T cells enriched from blood (not recorded which). This TCR came from a young woman who had recovered from COVID-19.

The DNA of the CDR3 is TGTGCCAGCAGCCTCATCGAGGGTGGTGACTATGGCTACACCTTC. Its protein is CASSLIEGGDYGYTF. The chain uses TRBV5-4 and TRBJ1-2; no reliable D call. CDR3 length equals 15 residues. Germline lookup yields CDR1 SGHNT and CDR2 YYREEE (reference sequence). With 4 bases removed from V and 3 bases from J, the gap between germline ends came to 16 bases.